This TCR beta chain was recorded in a study of T cell responses to AZD1222 COVID-19 vaccine (dated by TCRdb to the early 2020s). Broadly, across the study: AZD1222 recipients with second doses at about 4 weeks or about 12 weeks were pooled, because spike-specific TCR depth and breadth did not differ between schedules. Trial participants were enrolled into age subgroups of 18-55, 56-69 and 70-plus years, which contained roughly 150, 30 and 60 TCR-sequenced participants, respectively. A total of 230 or so trial participants underwent TCR sequencing, of whom 200 to 220 received two doses of AZD1222 and some 26 received two doses of the MenACWY control vaccine.

The V end loses 3 bases and the J end loses 2 bases, and a stretch of 11 bases separates them. The CDR3 runs 15 amino acids, cysteine and phenylalanine included. Only the CDR3 region is kept as DNA, spanning 45 bases read in frame from base 1. As encoded in the germline V gene, CDR1 is SGHAT while CDR2 is FQNNGV. The intended sense of this specimen's time point label: baseline before first vaccination. Samples from vaccinated people were obtained from the UK trials COV001 and COV002, which included a single-blind randomized controlled phase 2/3 trial of AZD1222 (ChAdOx1 nCoV-19) in healthy adults. For TCRbeta chain sequencing, PBMC samples from trial participants were taken at day 0 and at day 28 after the second dose. On the study overall, not on this receptor specifically: Participants were mostly white British, with more females than males. The authors suggested clonal diversity may have been underestimated. The 56-69-year group was small, and its depth increase did not reach significance, likely because of low power. Vaccine-associated CD4 TCRs spanned the whole spike protein, with dominant responses in regions 160-218 and 743-854. Because no day 14 peak-response samples were available, repertoires were characterized only after the peak T cell response. After two AZD1222 doses, spike-specific TCR breadth and depth were significantly higher than at day 0 and than in MenACWY recipients. Only five to seven AZD1222 recipients were SARS-CoV-2 seropositive at baseline, limiting conclusions about previously exposed vaccinees. Reportedly, close to half of the unique spike-specific TCRs recognized epitopes lying outside the regions that are mutated in the B.1.351 and B.1.1.7 variants.

This clone was detected once. No antigen is known for it. No quality values exist for individual bases; no much larger clone is one base distant. The CDR3 regions of human TCRbeta chains were analyzed by immunosequencing. Per the original workflow: Repertoire TCRs were checked for matches against a reference library of SARS-CoV-2-specific TCRs that had been generated using the MIRA antigen-specificity platform. Breadth meant the fraction of unique TCRs that were SARS-CoV-2-associated, whereas depth meant the fraction of total T cells that were SARS-CoV-2-associated. Using the MIRA data, each spike-specific TCR was mapped to the spike region that the TCR reacts to and placed in a CD4 or CD8 class. Log10-transformed breadth and depth values were compared by one-way ANOVA with Sidak's multiple comparisons tests. The immuneACCESS repertoire file appears here via TCRdb, limited to in-frame rearrangements. These files lack a portion of the clones; in checked studies, under half of the deficit traces to unresolved V genes, and the cause of the others is not known. Clone size and the V and J calls come from that table; the DNA yielded D and trimming. The sample table shows about 120,000 clones, and more than 75% are seen once. Over 3% of the sample lies in the top ten.

This specimen consisted of peripheral blood, obtained on day 0 of AZD1222 vaccination. The rearranged segments are TRBV11-2 and TRBJ1-5, with the D segment identity uncertain. This TCR was sampled from an adult in good health. The CDR3 amino acid sequence is: CASSFAGRGNQPQHF. In nucleotides, the sequence is TGTGCCAGCAGCTTTGCGGGGAGGGGCAATCAGCCCCAGCATTTT. The CDR3 plus the reference TRBV11-2 and TRBJ1-5 genes for the other parts give the full variable domain: EAGVAQSPRYKIIEKRQSVAFWCNPISGHATLYWYQQILGQGPKLLIQFQNNGVVDDSQLPKDRFSAERLKGVDSTLKIQPAKLEDSAVYLCASSFAGRGNQPQHFGDGTRLSIL.